The rows below give T cell receptor beta chains drawn from one sample of a study of T cells in Graves' hyperthyroidism and ophthalmopathy. TCRdb redid the calling of the multiplex PCR reads with MiXCR, one entry per CDR3 protein. The profile shows hundreds of thousands of distinct CDR3 sequences, just over 45% of them singletons. Sample: peripheral blood or thyroid tissue (not recorded which). These receptor sequences come from a woman aged 18-29 years with Graves' hyperthyroidism. Both conserved end residues are part of each CDR3. The D gene is left open where the match is weak. Clone size is not always given. Where it is, it says once, few, many or a class for expanded clones.

j_gene: TRBJ1-4; d_gene: TRBD1; v_gene: TRBV10-3; abundance: many; CDR3nt: TGTGCCAGCAGTGACGGCGACAGGGCGGAAAAACTGTTTTTT; CDR3aa: CASSDGDRAEKLFF
j_gene: TRBJ1-4; d_gene: TRBD1; v_gene: TRBV24-1; abundance: few; CDR3nt: TGTGCCACCAGCCGAGGGACAGGGGGCTCGGCGGGTGAAAAACTGTTTTTT; CDR3aa: CATSRGTGGSAGEKLFF
j_gene: TRBJ1-2; d_gene: NA; v_gene: TRBV6-5; abundance: NA; CDR3nt: TGTGCCAGCAGTTCGAACGAACTCAACTATGGCTACACCTTC; CDR3aa: CASSSNELNYGYTF
j_gene: TRBJ1-6; d_gene: NA; v_gene: TRBV10-3; abundance: once; CDR3nt: TGTGCCATCAGTTCGCGGGGTTCGAAGAATTCACCCCTCCACTTT; CDR3aa: CAISSRGSKNSPLHF
j_gene: TRBJ1-4; d_gene: TRBD1; v_gene: TRBV10-3; abundance: NA; CDR3nt: TGTGCCATCAGGACAGGGTTGATGTTTTTT; CDR3aa: CAIRTGLMFF
j_gene: TRBJ1-3; d_gene: NA; v_gene: TRBV15; abundance: NA; CDR3nt: TGTGCCACCGGATGGGGGTCCGGAAACACCATATATTTT; CDR3aa: CATGWGSGNTIYF
j_gene: TRBJ1-6; d_gene: TRBD1; v_gene: TRBV29-1; abundance: many; CDR3nt: TGCAGCGCCGGGACAGCGAATAATTCACCCCTCCACTTT; CDR3aa: CSAGTANNSPLHF
j_gene: TRBJ2-5; d_gene: NA; v_gene: TRBV19; abundance: NA; CDR3nt: TGTGCCAGTAGTATAGAGGGGAGACCCTCCCAAGAGACCCAGTACTTC; CDR3aa: CASSIEGRPSQETQYF
j_gene: TRBJ1-1; d_gene: NA; v_gene: TRBV19; abundance: NA; CDR3nt: TGTGCCAGTAGTATGCAGGCCGGGAACACTGAAGCTTTCTTT; CDR3aa: CASSMQAGNTEAFF
j_gene: TRBJ2-5; d_gene: NA; v_gene: TRBV11-2; abundance: few; CDR3nt: TGTGCCAGCAGTTTACAGGAGGGAGAGACCCAGTACTTC; CDR3aa: CASSLQEGETQYF
j_gene: TRBJ1-1; d_gene: NA; v_gene: TRBV29-1; abundance: NA; CDR3nt: TGCAGCGTTGAAATGGGACTATCGAACACTGAAGCTTTCTTT; CDR3aa: CSVEMGLSNTEAFF
j_gene: TRBJ1-2; d_gene: TRBD1; v_gene: TRBV9; abundance: few; CDR3nt: TGTGCCAGCAGTTACAGGGGGAGTAACTATGGCTACACCTTC; CDR3aa: CASSYRGSNYGYTF
j_gene: TRBJ1-1; d_gene: TRBD1; v_gene: TRBV19; abundance: NA; CDR3nt: TGTGCCAGTAGTACCGGACAGGGGATGGACACTGAAGCTTTCTTT; CDR3aa: CASSTGQGMDTEAFF
j_gene: TRBJ1-4; d_gene: TRBD1; v_gene: TRBV5-1; abundance: NA; CDR3nt: TGCGCCAGCAGCTTGGCCCCCCGGACAGGCGTTAATGAAAAACTGTTTTTT; CDR3aa: CASSLAPRTGVNEKLFF
j_gene: TRBJ2-7; d_gene: TRBD1; v_gene: TRBV20-1; abundance: NA; CDR3nt: TGCAGTGCTACCGGGACAGGTGGACTCCACGAGCAGTACTTC; CDR3aa: CSATGTGGLHEQYF
j_gene: TRBJ2-5; d_gene: NA; v_gene: TRBV5-1; abundance: few; CDR3nt: TGCGCCAGCAGCTTCAGGCAAGAGACCCAGTACTTC; CDR3aa: CASSFRQETQYF
j_gene: TRBJ2-7; d_gene: TRBD2; v_gene: TRBV29-1; abundance: once; CDR3nt: TGCAGCGCCGGGGGGGGCGGCTACGAGCAGTACTTC; CDR3aa: CSAGGGGYEQYF
j_gene: TRBJ2-5; d_gene: TRBD2; v_gene: TRBV7-2; abundance: NA; CDR3nt: TGTGCCAGCAGCTTGCTAGCGGGAATAGCAGAGACCCAGTACTTC; CDR3aa: CASSLLAGIAETQYF
j_gene: TRBJ1-1; d_gene: NA; v_gene: TRBV7-6; abundance: once; CDR3nt: TGTGCCAGCAGCCAAGCGGACTCGAACACTGAAGCTTTCTTT; CDR3aa: CASSQADSNTEAFF
j_gene: TRBJ1-4; d_gene: NA; v_gene: TRBV25-1; abundance: few; CDR3nt: TGTGCCAGCAGTTCCCCCAAACTGGGGGAAAAACTGTTTTTT; CDR3aa: CASSSPKLGEKLFF
j_gene: TRBJ1-2; d_gene: NA; v_gene: TRBV13; abundance: NA; CDR3nt: TGTGCCAGCAGCTTAGCCTCGGGCAGACAGACTAACTATGGCTACACCTTC; CDR3aa: CASSLASGRQTNYGYTF
j_gene: TRBJ2-5; d_gene: TRBD2; v_gene: TRBV2; abundance: once; CDR3nt: TGTGCCAGCAGCTCAGGAGGGACTAGCGGACAAGAGACCCAGTACTTC; CDR3aa: CASSSGGTSGQETQYF
j_gene: TRBJ1-5; d_gene: NA; v_gene: TRBV24-1; abundance: NA; CDR3nt: TGTGCCAGCAGTGTTACTAGGGGGGATCAGCCCCAGCATTTT; CDR3aa: CASSVTRGDQPQHF
j_gene: TRBJ2-5; d_gene: TRBD2; v_gene: TRBV7-9; abundance: few; CDR3nt: TGTGCCTGCGGGACTAGCGGGAGAGTGGAGACCCAGTACTTC; CDR3aa: CACGTSGRVETQYF
j_gene: TRBJ1-2; d_gene: NA; v_gene: TRBV7-8; abundance: many; CDR3nt: TGTGCCAGCAGGTCATACAGGCTTGGCTACACCTTC; CDR3aa: CASRSYRLGYTF
j_gene: TRBJ2-6; d_gene: NA; v_gene: TRBV20-1; abundance: few; CDR3nt: TGCAGTGCTTACCATGCGGGGGCCAACGTCCTGACTTTC; CDR3aa: CSAYHAGANVLTF
j_gene: TRBJ2-5; d_gene: NA; v_gene: TRBV7-9; abundance: few; CDR3nt: TGTGCCAGCAGCTCACGTGGGGGGACGGAGACCCAGTACTTC; CDR3aa: CASSSRGGTETQYF
j_gene: TRBJ1-2; d_gene: TRBD1; v_gene: TRBV25-1; abundance: NA; CDR3nt: TGTGCCAGTAGTCCAGGGACAGCTAACTGTGGCTACACCTTC; CDR3aa: CASSPGTANCGYTF
j_gene: TRBJ2-5; d_gene: NA; v_gene: TRBV25-1; abundance: NA; CDR3nt: TGTGCCAGCAGCGGTGGCCCCGGGACCCAGTACTTC; CDR3aa: CASSGGPGTQYF
j_gene: TRBJ1-5; d_gene: TRBD1; v_gene: TRBV19; abundance: NA; CDR3nt: TGTGCCTGGAGTGTCGACAGGGGGGTTCAGCCCCAGCATTTT; CDR3aa: CAWSVDRGVQPQHF
j_gene: TRBJ2-5; d_gene: TRBD1; v_gene: TRBV24-1; abundance: NA; CDR3nt: TGTGCCACCAGTTACAGGGGCGGGGAGACCCAGTACTTC; CDR3aa: CATSYRGGETQYF
j_gene: TRBJ2-7; d_gene: TRBD2; v_gene: TRBV2; abundance: many; CDR3nt: TGTGCCAGCAGCCAACTAGCGTCATCCTACGAGCAGTACTTC; CDR3aa: CASSQLASSYEQYF
j_gene: TRBJ1-1; d_gene: NA; v_gene: TRBV7-9; abundance: NA; CDR3nt: TGTGCCAGCAGCTTAGACAGGGTTTGGACTGAAGCTTTCTTT; CDR3aa: CASSLDRVWTEAFF
j_gene: TRBJ2-5; d_gene: NA; v_gene: TRBV20-1; abundance: few; CDR3nt: TGCAGTGCTAGAGATCCGTACCTCGCCGAGACCCAGTACTTC; CDR3aa: CSARDPYLAETQYF
j_gene: TRBJ2-2; d_gene: NA; v_gene: TRBV10-1; abundance: NA; CDR3nt: TGCGCCAGCAGTGAGAGGCCCGGGGGCCGAGGGAACACCGGGGAGCTGTTTTTT; CDR3aa: CASSERPGGRGNTGELFF
j_gene: TRBJ1-5; d_gene: NA; v_gene: TRBV6-1; abundance: NA; CDR3nt: TGTGCCAGCAGCCAACCTGACAGACCCAGATTCTCCCAGCATTTT; CDR3aa: CASSQPDRPRFSQHF
j_gene: TRBJ2-7; d_gene: TRBD2; v_gene: TRBV7-9; abundance: few; CDR3nt: TGCGCCAGCAGCCAAGGGGTAGCGGGAGGGCCCTACGAGCAGTACTTC; CDR3aa: CASSQGVAGGPYEQYF
j_gene: TRBJ1-2; d_gene: NA; v_gene: TRBV19; abundance: many; CDR3nt: TGTGCCAGTAAGAGTCAGACTAACTATGGCTACACCTTC; CDR3aa: CASKSQTNYGYTF
j_gene: TRBJ2-7; d_gene: NA; v_gene: TRBV5-1; abundance: many; CDR3nt: TGCGCCAGCAGCCTGGGCGGTGACTACGAGCAGTACTTC; CDR3aa: CASSLGGDYEQYF
j_gene: TRBJ1-1; d_gene: NA; v_gene: TRBV11-2; abundance: few; CDR3nt: TGTGCCAGCAGCTTAGCGGACAGCACTGAAGCTTTCTTT; CDR3aa: CASSLADSTEAFF